This T cell receptor (beta chain) was observed in a study of long-term antiretroviral therapy in people with HIV. Survey-level resolution applied to immunoSEQ assay v3.0. Assay used: immunoSEQ multiplex PCR; TCRdb lists only in-frame clones, some missing. The sample records tens of thousands of clones, around 90% being singletons. Study-wide findings and caveats: Repertoires with HIV possessed tighter CDR3 length spans than those of controls. Clones that expanded before ART (that is, prior to treatment) dominated the repertoire at all time points.

With regard to this clone: Its antigen is not identified.

There was at least one pre-ART PBMC sample for each donor, plus at least two post-ART PBMC samples. Participants with HIV, all of them, were treated in the United States. Looked up from germline, CDR1 is WNHNN and CDR2 is SYGVQD (reference sequence). V gave up 0 bases and J gave up 4 bases, with 6 bases separating them. The CDR3 is 13 residues long. The chain carries TRBV10-1 and TRBJ1-2; D unclear. The TCR comes from a woman aged 40 to 49 with HIV. Sequenced here: unsorted PBMCs, sampled 5.2 years after starting antiretroviral therapy. CDR3 residues: CASSESPSYGYTF. For the CDR3, the DNA is TGCGCCAGCAGTGAGTCCCCTTCCTATGGCTACACCTTC.